Listed here are 5 T cell receptor beta chains from one sample, sequenced in a study of blood T cell repertoires in COVID-19. This table comes from immunoSEQ multiplex PCR, and its TCRdb copy is limited to in-frame clones, with some not included. Of around 100,000 clones detected, 80% to 90% appear once; the ten largest clones hold about 1.3%. Source material: peripheral blood. The receptor source for this set is a man aged 35 to 55 with acute or convalescent COVID-19.

In DNA, the CDR3 is TGCGCCAGCAGCCAGAGACTGACGGGACAGTCCTCCTATGGCTACACCTTC. Protein product: CASSQRLTGQSSYGYTF. V usage is TRBV4-3 and J usage is TRBJ1-2, with TRBD1 identical over 7 bases. The CDR3 length is 17 residues. After removal of 3 bases from V and 4 bases from J, the junction contained 14 bases not matched to a gene. CDR1 LGHNA and CDR2 YSLEER come from the germline V gene.

The chain employs TRBV19 and TRBJ1-1, with D possibly TRBD1 on 5 matching bases. Trimming pared 3 bases from V and 0 bases from J, leaving 14 bases between. CDR1 LNHDA and CDR2 SQIVND come from the germline V gene (reference sequence). The CDR3 spans 16 residues. CDR3 DNA sequence: TGTGCCAGTAGTATTACGACAAGGGGCATGAACACTGAAGCTTTCTTT. Amino acid sequence: CASSITTRGMNTEAFF.

This clone was seen a handful of times. The chain combines TRBV27 with TRBJ2-3; D perhaps matches TRBD2 (6 bases). This CDR3 has 14 amino acids. The germline V and J ends were trimmed by 8 bases and 1 base, with 13 bases remaining between them. Germline assignment: CDR1 MNHEY and CDR2 SMNVEV (reference sequence). The CDR3 is CASAWSSGTDTQYF. DNA of the CDR3: TGTGCCAGCGCTTGGTCTAGCGGCACAGATACGCAGTATTTT.

The chain links TRBV6-6 to TRBJ2-1, with TRBD2 as a possible D gene (6 bases). The germline V gene encodes CDR1 MNHNY and CDR2 SVGAGI (reference sequence). V gave up 5 bases and J gave up 0 bases, with 23 bases separating them. This CDR3 is 19 amino acids long. CDR3 nucleotides: TGTGCCAGCAGTCCCCGGGACTCCCTGGGGTGGAGCTCCTACAATGAGCAGTTCTTC. It specifies CASSPRDSLGWSSYNEQFF.

The J gene is TRBJ1-2, the V gene TRBV5-1; 10 bases line up with TRBD1. V shed 5 bases and J 3 bases; nucleotides not matched to a gene: 7. The length of the CDR3 is 15 residues. The germline V gene encodes CDR1 SGHRS and CDR2 YFSETQ. The CDR3 spells CASRKTGGADYGYTF. The CDR3 DNA reads TGCGCCAGCAGAAAGACAGGGGGCGCCGACTATGGCTACACCTTC.